A selection of T cell receptor beta chains follows, all from one sample in a study of blood T cell repertoires in COVID-19. The assay was immunoSEQ multiplex PCR, and TCRdb's table has in-frame clones only and misses some. The data show tens of thousands of clones, around nine tenths seen once. The sample comprised peripheral blood. These receptors were obtained from a man between 35 and 55 years old with acute or convalescent COVID-19. CDR3s include the opening cysteine and the closing phenylalanine or tryptophan. A D gene is named only where the DNA matches it firmly. Clone size is shown for a subset of rows, as once, few, many or a class of expanded clone.

>NA|TRBV5-1|TRBD2|TRBJ2-7
CASSLGGAGPHYEQYF
TGCGCCAGCAGCTTGGGTGGAGCGGGACCACACTACGAGCAGTACTTC
>NA|TRBV30|TRBD1|TRBJ1-2
CAWRVDRDYGYTF
TGTGCCTGGAGGGTAGACAGGGACTATGGCTACACCTTC
>NA|TRBV11-1|TRBD1|TRBJ2-7
CASSSDRAEQYF
TGTGCCAGCAGCTCCGACAGGGCCGAGCAGTACTTC
>NA|TRBV4-1|TRBD1|TRBJ1-4
CASSQNRGEKLFF
TGCGCCAGCAGCCAGAACAGGGGGGAAAAACTGTTTTTT
>NA|TRBV13|TRBD2|TRBJ2-1
CASSLGLAGDGEQFF
TGTGCCAGCAGCTTAGGACTAGCGGGAGACGGTGAGCAGTTCTTC
>NA|TRBV6-6|NA|TRBJ2-7
CASSYADGILEQYF
TGTGCCAGCAGTTACGCCGACGGGATTTTAGAGCAGTACTTC
>once|TRBV27|NA|TRBJ2-7
CASSLFYRNYEQYF
TGTGCCAGCAGTTTATTCTACAGAAACTACGAGCAGTACTTC
>NA|TRBV12-5|TRBD1|TRBJ2-2
CASVSPGGNTGELFF
TGTGCTAGTGTCTCACCAGGGGGCAACACCGGGGAGCTGTTTTTT
>NA|TRBV5-5|NA|TRBJ2-2
CASSVAITANTGELFF
TGTGCCAGCAGCGTCGCGATAACGGCGAACACCGGGGAGCTGTTTTTT
>NA|TRBV6-5|TRBD1|TRBJ2-7
CASRQTGVHEQYF
TGTGCCAGCAGGCAGACAGGGGTGCACGAGCAGTACTTC
>NA|TRBV30|NA|TRBJ1-1
CAWKGKWNTEAFF
TGTGCCTGGAAGGGGAAGTGGAACACTGAAGCTTTCTTT
>NA|TRBV13|NA|TRBJ1-2
CASSLGSGVDGYTF
TGTGCCAGCAGCTTAGGTTCAGGGGTGGATGGCTACACCTTC
>NA|TRBV19|NA|TRBJ2-7
CASSILGEGHEQYF
TGTGCCAGTAGTATTCTCGGTGAGGGTCACGAGCAGTACTTC
>few|TRBV10-2|NA|TRBJ1-5
CASSESGHRNQPQHF
TGCGCCAGCAGTGAGTCGGGACATCGCAATCAGCCCCAGCATTTT
>NA|TRBV6-5|TRBD1|TRBJ2-4
CASSYSGTGRNIQYF
TGTGCCAGCAGTTACTCCGGGACAGGTAGAAACATTCAGTACTTC
>medium-sized|TRBV7-9|TRBD2|TRBJ2-3
CASSEGLAGGRGVADTQYF
TGTGCCAGCAGCGAGGGACTAGCGGGGGGGCGCGGCGTCGCAGATACGCAGTATTTT
>NA|TRBV30|NA|TRBJ1-1
CAWNLAAGDTEAFF
TGTGCCTGGAATCTTGCGGCAGGGGACACTGAAGCTTTCTTT
>NA|TRBV6-1|NA|TRBJ2-5
CASSVRQGLYQETQYF
TGTGCCAGCAGTGTACGACAGGGACTTTACCAAGAGACCCAGTACTTC
>NA|TRBV19|TRBD1|TRBJ1-6
CASSIDLDRVMNSPLHF
TGTGCCAGTAGTATAGATCTGGACAGGGTAATGAATTCACCCCTCCACTTT
>NA|TRBV2|TRBD1|TRBJ1-4
CASSGGQFNEKLFF
TGTGCCAGCAGTGGGGGACAGTTTAATGAAAAACTGTTTTTT
>NA|TRBV9|NA|TRBJ1-3
CASSPQGSGNTIYF
TGTGCCAGCAGCCCACAGGGATCTGGAAACACCATATATTTT
>once|TRBV6-6|NA|TRBJ1-1
CASSYSGGADTEAFF
TGTGCCAGCAGTTACTCTGGGGGGGCGGACACTGAAGCTTTCTTT
>NA|TRBV6-5|TRBD2|TRBJ2-7
CASSQTSGRSGEQYF
TGTGCCAGCAGTCAAACAAGCGGGAGATCTGGCGAGCAGTACTTC
>NA|TRBV11-2|NA|TRBJ1-5
CASSLAGSNQPQHF
TGTGCCAGCAGCTTAGCGGGTAGCAATCAGCCCCAGCATTTT
>NA|TRBV6-6|NA|TRBJ1-1
CASSYEGGRTEAFF
TGTGCCAGCAGTTACGAGGGAGGGAGGACTGAAGCTTTCTTT
>few|TRBV6-6|TRBD1|TRBJ2-7
CASSTDREENEQYF
TGTGCCAGCAGCACGGACAGGGAAGAAAACGAGCAGTACTTC
>NA|TRBV9|NA|TRBJ1-6
CASSVVGGPLHF
TGTGCCAGCAGCGTAGTGGGAGGGCCCCTCCACTTT
>NA|TRBV12-3/TRBV12-4|TRBD1|TRBJ1-5
CASRQGDQPQHF
TGTGCCAGCAGACAGGGGGACCAGCCCCAGCATTTT
>NA|TRBV6-1|TRBD1|TRBJ1-2
CASSEGTTGANYGYTF
TGTGCCAGCAGTGAAGGTACAACAGGGGCCAACTATGGCTACACCTTC
>NA|TRBV11-2|NA|TRBJ1-1
CASSSGGNTEAFF
TGTGCCAGCAGCTCTGGCGGAAACACTGAAGCTTTCTTT
>once|TRBV19|NA|TRBJ1-2
CASSAQPDTSYGYTF
TGTGCCAGTAGCGCCCAACCGGACACCTCCTATGGCTACACCTTC
>NA|TRBV19|NA|TRBJ2-6
CASSKVSGVGGANVLTF
TGTGCCAGTAGTAAAGTTTCGGGGGTAGGGGGGGCCAACGTCCTGACTTTC
>NA|TRBV6-5|NA|TRBJ2-2
CASSYDRTGELFF
TGTGCCAGCAGTTACGACAGGACCGGGGAGCTGTTTTTT
>NA|TRBV19|TRBD2|TRBJ2-4
CASSKPGLALNIQYF
TGTGCCAGTAGTAAACCCGGACTAGCGTTAAACATTCAGTACTTC